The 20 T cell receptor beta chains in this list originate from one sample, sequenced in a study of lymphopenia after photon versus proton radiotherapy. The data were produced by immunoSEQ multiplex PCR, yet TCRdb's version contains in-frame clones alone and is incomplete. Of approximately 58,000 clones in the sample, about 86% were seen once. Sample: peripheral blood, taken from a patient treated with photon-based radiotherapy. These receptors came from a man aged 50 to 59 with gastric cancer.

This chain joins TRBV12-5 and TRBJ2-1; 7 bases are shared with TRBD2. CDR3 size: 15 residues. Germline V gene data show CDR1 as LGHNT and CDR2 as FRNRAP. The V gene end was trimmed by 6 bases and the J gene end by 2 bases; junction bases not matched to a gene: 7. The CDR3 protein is CASGPRLAPYNEQFF. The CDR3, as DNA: TGTGCTAGTGGACCAAGACTAGCCCCCTACAATGAGCAGTTCTTC.

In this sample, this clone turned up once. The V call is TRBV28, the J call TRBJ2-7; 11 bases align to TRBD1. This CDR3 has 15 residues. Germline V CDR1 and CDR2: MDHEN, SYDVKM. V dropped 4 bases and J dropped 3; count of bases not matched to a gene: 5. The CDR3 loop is CASSSEGQGDYEQYF. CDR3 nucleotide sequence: TGTGCCAGCAGTTCCGAGGGACAGGGGGACTACGAGCAGTACTTC.

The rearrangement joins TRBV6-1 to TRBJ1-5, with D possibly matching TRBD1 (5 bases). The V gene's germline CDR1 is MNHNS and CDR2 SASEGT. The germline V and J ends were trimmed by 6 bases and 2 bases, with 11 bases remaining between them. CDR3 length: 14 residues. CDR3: CASSQGLGNQPQHF. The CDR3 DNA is TGTGCCAGCAGCCAGGGTCTAGGCAATCAGCCCCAGCATTTT.

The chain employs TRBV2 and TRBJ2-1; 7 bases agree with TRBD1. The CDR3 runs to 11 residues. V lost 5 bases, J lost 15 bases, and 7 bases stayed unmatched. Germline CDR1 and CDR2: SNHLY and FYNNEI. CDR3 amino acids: CASSLGQAGFF. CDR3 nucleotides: TGTGCCAGCAGTCTCGGACAGGCGGGGTTCTTC.

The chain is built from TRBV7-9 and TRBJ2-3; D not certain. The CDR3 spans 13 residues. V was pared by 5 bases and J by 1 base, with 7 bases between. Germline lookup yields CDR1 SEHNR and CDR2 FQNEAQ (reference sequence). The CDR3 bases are TGTGCCAGCAGCCCTAGGGGCACAGATACGCAGTATTTT. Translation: CASSPRGTDTQYF.

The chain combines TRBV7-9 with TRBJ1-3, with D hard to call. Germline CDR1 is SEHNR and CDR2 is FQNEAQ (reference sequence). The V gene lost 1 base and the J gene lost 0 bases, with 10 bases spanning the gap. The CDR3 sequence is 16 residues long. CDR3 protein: CASSLVVGSSGNTIYF. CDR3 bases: TGTGCCAGCAGCTTAGTAGTAGGAAGCTCTGGAAACACCATATATTTT. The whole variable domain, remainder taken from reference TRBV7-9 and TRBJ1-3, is DTGVSQNPRHKITKRGQNVTFRCDPISEHNRLYWYRQTLGQGPEFLTYFQNEAQLEKSRLLSDRFSAERPKGSFSTLEIQRTEQGDSAMYLCASSLVVGSSGNTIYFGEGSWLTVV.

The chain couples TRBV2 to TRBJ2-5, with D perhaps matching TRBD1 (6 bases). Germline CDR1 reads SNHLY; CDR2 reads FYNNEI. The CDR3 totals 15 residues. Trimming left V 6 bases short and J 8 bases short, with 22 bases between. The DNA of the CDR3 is TGTGCCAGCAGGGTGATAGACAGGTCCCAGGGAACCCAGTACTTC. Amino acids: CASRVIDRSQGTQYF.

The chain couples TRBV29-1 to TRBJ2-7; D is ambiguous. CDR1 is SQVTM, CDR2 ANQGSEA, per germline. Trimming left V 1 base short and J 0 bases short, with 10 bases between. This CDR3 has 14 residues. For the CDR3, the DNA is TGCAGCGTTGAAGTTTACCCCTTCTCCTACGAGCAGTACTTC. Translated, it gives CSVEVYPFSYEQYF.

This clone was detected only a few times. CDR3 loop: CASSLSPATDNQPQHF. The CDR3 DNA reads TGTGCCAGCTCACTGAGCCCTGCCACGGACAATCAGCCCCAGCATTTT. The chain has TRBV18 and TRBJ1-5; no firm D call. This CDR3 contains 16 residues. The V gene's germline CDR1 is KGHSH and CDR2 LQKENI. V was cut by 4 bases and J by 3 bases, with 16 bases left in between.

Here the CDR3 reads CASSEAANTEAFF. CDR3 nucleotide sequence: TGTGCCAGCAGTGAGGCAGCGAACACTGAAGCTTTCTTT. The chain combines TRBV6-4 with TRBJ1-1; the D is unclear. The V gene's germline CDR1 is MRHNA and CDR2 SNTAGT. V was pared by 3 bases and J by 1 base, with 6 bases between. The CDR3 sequence is 13 residues long.

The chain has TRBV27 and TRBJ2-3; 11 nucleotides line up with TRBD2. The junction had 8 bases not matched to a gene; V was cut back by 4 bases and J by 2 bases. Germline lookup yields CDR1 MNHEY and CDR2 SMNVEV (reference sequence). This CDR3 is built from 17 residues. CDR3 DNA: TGTGCCAGCAGTTCCCCACTAGCGGGAGTTTACACAGATACGCAGTATTTT. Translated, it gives CASSSPLAGVYTDTQYF.

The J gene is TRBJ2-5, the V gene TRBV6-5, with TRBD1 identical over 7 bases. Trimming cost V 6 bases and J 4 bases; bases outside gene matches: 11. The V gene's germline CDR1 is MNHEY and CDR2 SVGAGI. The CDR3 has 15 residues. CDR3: CASRGVTGSGETQYF. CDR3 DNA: TGTGCCAGCAGGGGGGTGACAGGGTCGGGAGAGACCCAGTACTTC.

CDR3 residues: CASSITGAVTEAFF. Here the CDR3 DNA reads TGTGCCAGTAGTATAACGGGGGCCGTCACTGAAGCTTTCTTT. The chain combines TRBV19 with TRBJ1-1; D is perhaps TRBD1 (6 bases). The CDR3 consists of 14 residues. Trimming shortened V by 2 bases and J by 4 bases, and 11 bases separated the two germline ends. Germline loops: CDR1 LNHDA, CDR2 SQIVND (reference sequence).

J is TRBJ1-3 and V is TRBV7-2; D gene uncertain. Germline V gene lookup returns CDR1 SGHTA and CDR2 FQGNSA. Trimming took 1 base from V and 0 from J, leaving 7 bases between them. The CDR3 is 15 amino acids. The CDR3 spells CASSLEATSGNTIYF. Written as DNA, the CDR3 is TGTGCCAGCAGCTTAGAGGCTACCTCTGGAAACACCATATATTTT.

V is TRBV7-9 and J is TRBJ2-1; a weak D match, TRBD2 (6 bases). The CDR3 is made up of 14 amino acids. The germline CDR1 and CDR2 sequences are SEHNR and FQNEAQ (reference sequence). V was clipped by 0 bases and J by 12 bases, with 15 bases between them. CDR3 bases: TGTGCCAGCAGCTTAGCGTGGAGGGGACTCGGGCAGTTCTTC. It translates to CASSLAWRGLGQFF.

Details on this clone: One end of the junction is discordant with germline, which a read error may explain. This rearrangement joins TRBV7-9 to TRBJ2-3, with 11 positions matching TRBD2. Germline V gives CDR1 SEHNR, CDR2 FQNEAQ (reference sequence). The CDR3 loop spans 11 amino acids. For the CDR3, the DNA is TGTGCCAGCACAGTAGGACTAGCGGGTTCTTTT. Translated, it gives CASTVGLAGSF.

CDR3 DNA sequence: TGTGCCTGGAGTCCTGGACCCTACGAGCAGTACTTC. It is translated as CAWSPGPYEQYF. The V gene is TRBV30, the J gene TRBJ2-7; the D is unclear. The CDR3 consists of 12 residues. From germline, CDR1 is GTSNPN and CDR2 SVGIG (reference sequence). The V and J ends lost 2 bases and 2 bases respectively, with 7 bases between them.

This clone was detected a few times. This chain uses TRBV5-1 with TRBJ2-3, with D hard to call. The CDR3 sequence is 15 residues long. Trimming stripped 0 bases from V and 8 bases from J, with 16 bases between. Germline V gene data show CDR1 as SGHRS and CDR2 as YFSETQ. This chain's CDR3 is CASSLGSYTSGTQYF. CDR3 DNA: TGCGCCAGCAGCTTGGGCTCATACACGTCGGGTACGCAGTATTTT.

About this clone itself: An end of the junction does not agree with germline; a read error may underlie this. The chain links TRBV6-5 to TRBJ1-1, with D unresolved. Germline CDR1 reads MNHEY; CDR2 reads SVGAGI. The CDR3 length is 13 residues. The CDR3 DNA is TGTGCCAGCAACCAAGATGGGAACCCTGAAGCTTTCTTT. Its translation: CASNQDGNPEAFF.

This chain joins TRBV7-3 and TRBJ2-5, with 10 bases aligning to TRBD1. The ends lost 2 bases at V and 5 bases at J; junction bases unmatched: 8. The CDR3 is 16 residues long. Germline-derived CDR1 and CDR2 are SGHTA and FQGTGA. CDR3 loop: CASSLAGTGEWETQYF. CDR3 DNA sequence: TGTGCCAGCAGCTTAGCCGGGACAGGGGAATGGGAGACCCAGTACTTC.